This entry lists 17 T cell receptor beta chains sequenced from one sample in a study of T cell responses to AZD1222 COVID-19 vaccine. The protocol was immunoSEQ multiplex PCR, while the TCRdb copy is restricted to in-frame clones and leaves out a portion. Of under 200,000 clones listed, about 90% are singletons. The sample was peripheral blood, taken on day 0 of MenACWY control vaccination. These receptors all stem from an adult in good health.

The gene calls are TRBV14 and TRBJ2-1, with 7 bases identical to TRBD2. The germline V gene encodes CDR1 SGHDN and CDR2 FVKESK. The CDR3 loop spans 16 amino acids. J was trimmed by 8 bases and V by 4 bases; bases with no gene match: 14. The CDR3 DNA follows: TGTGCCAGCAGCCCGCCGGGACTATGGGTTGTGGATGAGCAGTTCTTC. Encoded protein: CASSPPGLWVVDEQFF.

DNA of the CDR3: TGCAGCGTTGAAGCTTACCCCGACAGCTCTGGAAACACCATATATTTT. It encodes CSVEAYPDSSGNTIYF. V usage is TRBV29-1 and J usage is TRBJ1-3; D may be TRBD1 (5 bases). V shed 1 base and J shed 0 bases, with 13 bases lying between them. CDR3 length: 16 residues. Germline V gives CDR1 SQVTM, CDR2 ANQGSEA. The variable domain in full, with the rest retrieved from reference TRBV29-1 and TRBJ1-3, is SAVISQKPSRDICQRGTSLTIQCQVDSQVTMMFWYRQQPGQSLTLIATANQGSEATYESGFVIDKFPISRPNLTFSTLTVSNMSPEDSSIYLCSVEAYPDSSGNTIYFGEGSWLTVV.

The rearrangement joins TRBV28 to TRBJ2-1; 7 bases fit TRBD1. The V gene's germline CDR1 is MDHEN and CDR2 SYDVKM. Germline trimming cut 7 bases from V and 6 bases from J; bases unmatched to any gene: 15. CDR3 length: 16 residues. CDR3: CASIPTGAGPPNEQFF. Here the CDR3 DNA reads TGTGCCAGCATTCCTACAGGGGCTGGTCCGCCCAATGAGCAGTTCTTC.

The chain has TRBV10-3 and TRBJ2-3; D is perhaps TRBD1 or TRBD2 (5 bases each). Germline-derived CDR1 and CDR2 are ENHRY and SYGVKD. Trimming stripped 10 bases from V and 4 bases from J, with 15 bases between. This CDR3 is 13 amino acids long. CDR3 amino acids: CATLGVGPDTQYF. CDR3 bases: TGTGCCACCTTGGGGGTGGGGCCAGATACGCAGTATTTT.

The sample holds a few counts of this clone. J is TRBJ1-1 and V is TRBV7-9, with 9 nucleotides matching TRBD1. Germline V gives CDR1 SEHNR, CDR2 FQNEAQ (reference sequence). The CDR3 is 17 residues long. V lost 1 base and J lost 5; bases outside the gene matches: 11. The CDR3 bases are TGTGCCAGCAGCTTAGGAGGGGGACAGGGATTGATAACTGAAGCTTTCTTT. Residues: CASSLGGGQGLITEAFF.

This clone occurred once. The V call is TRBV15, the J call TRBJ2-1; D not certain. The V gene's germline CDR1 is LNHNV and CDR2 YYDKDF (reference sequence). Trimming stripped 0 bases from V and 7 bases from J, with 7 bases between. This CDR3 has 13 amino acids. For the CDR3, the DNA is TGTGCCACCAGCAGAGATTTAGGGAATGAGCAGTTCTTC. This gives the protein CATSRDLGNEQFF.

The rearrangement uses TRBV28 and TRBJ2-2; no definite D call. Trimming removed 1 base from V and 1 base from J, with 7 bases in between. The germline V gene encodes CDR1 MDHEN and CDR2 SYDVKM. The CDR3 length is 15 residues. This CDR3 is CASSLLRRNTGELFF. CDR3 in DNA: TGTGCCAGCAGTTTATTAAGAAGGAACACCGGGGAGCTGTTTTTT.

This clone was counted between two and nine times. The chain's CDR3 is CAWSEGSTYGYTF. The DNA of the CDR3 is TGTGCCTGGAGCGAGGGGAGTACCTATGGCTACACCTTC. The chain joins TRBV30 to TRBJ1-2, with a tentative D call TRBD1 (5 bases). The CDR3 sequence is 13 residues long. Deletions cut 3 bases from V and 4 bases from J, with 12 bases between. Germline CDR1 reads GTSNPN; CDR2 reads SVGIG (reference sequence).

The V and J genes are TRBV7-2 and TRBJ2-7, with D perhaps given as TRBD1 or TRBD2 (5 bases each). Germline V gene data show CDR1 as SGHTA and CDR2 as FQGNSA. Deletions cut 3 bases from V and 3 bases from J, with 15 bases between. There are 15 residues in the CDR3. The CDR3 sequence: CASSFVPGPHYEQYF. The CDR3 DNA is TGTGCCAGCAGCTTTGTTCCGGGACCTCACTACGAGCAGTACTTC.

This rearrangement joins TRBV19 to TRBJ1-1; the D is unclear. Germline assignment: CDR1 LNHDA and CDR2 SQIVND (reference sequence). The CDR3 has 14 amino acids. V was shortened by 6 bases and J by 1 base, with 12 bases between the two germline ends. For the CDR3, the DNA is TGTGCCAGTAGCCAGTCGCGGTCGAACACTGAAGCTTTCTTT. It codes for CASSQSRSNTEAFF.

This rearrangement joins TRBV14 to TRBJ2-7; possibly TRBD2 for D (6 bases). CDR3 length: 15 residues. Germline V gives CDR1 SGHDN, CDR2 FVKESK. V lost 4 bases and J 2 bases, leaving 15 bases between the germline ends. CDR3 residues: CASSPLGSGTYEQYF. The CDR3 region has the DNA TGTGCCAGCAGCCCCCTGGGTAGCGGAACCTACGAGCAGTACTTC.

This clone was recorded once. The chain is built from TRBV10-3 and TRBJ1-4, with a weak D call TRBD1 (6 bases). Trimming pared 7 bases from V and 3 bases from J, leaving 9 bases between. CDR3 length equals 13 residues. CDR1 ENHRY and CDR2 SYGVKD come from the germline V gene. The CDR3 DNA follows: TGTGCCATCAAGGGACAACCTAATGAAAAACTGTTTTTT. Translating it yields CAIKGQPNEKLFF.

The rearrangement links TRBV10-3 to TRBJ1-1; 7 bases are a match to TRBD1. The CDR3 is 15 amino acids. Germline loops: CDR1 ENHRY, CDR2 SYGVKD. After removal of 7 bases from V and 6 bases from J, the junction contained 14 bases not matched to a gene. The chain's CDR3 is CAIINQDRRPAEAFF. DNA for the CDR3: TGTGCCATCATTAACCAGGACAGGAGGCCCGCTGAAGCTTTCTTT.

This clone was observed a handful of times. The chain recombines TRBV30 with TRBJ2-7, with D perhaps matching TRBD1 (6 bases). The germline V gene encodes CDR1 GTSNPN and CDR2 SVGIG (reference sequence). Trimming took 5 bases from V and 6 from J, leaving 11 bases between them. The CDR3 length is 11 residues. The CDR3 DNA sequence: TGTGCCTGGCCGAAAGGGGGCGAGCAGTACTTC. Its protein is CAWPKGGEQYF.

The chain joins TRBV7-2 to TRBJ1-5, with D possibly TRBD1 on 6 matching bases. V dropped 4 bases and J dropped 9 bases, with 19 bases sitting between them. Germline loops: CDR1 SGHTA, CDR2 FQGNSA. CDR3 length: 15 residues. CDR3 loop: CASSSSGTRGGPQHF. The DNA for the CDR3 is TGTGCCAGCAGCTCATCCGGGACAAGGGGGGGGCCCCAGCATTTT.

The rearrangement links TRBV15 to TRBJ2-6, with D possibly TRBD1 on 5 matching bases. The CDR3 sequence is 15 residues long. Looked up from germline, CDR1 is LNHNV and CDR2 is YYDKDF (reference sequence). Trimming stripped 4 bases from V and 2 bases from J, with 9 bases between. DNA of the CDR3: TGTGCCACCAGCACAGCAGGGCCTGGGGCCAACGTCCTGACTTTC. This codes for CATSTAGPGANVLTF.

V gene TRBV28 combines with J gene TRBJ2-1; TRBD2 matches 9 bases. V shed 3 bases, J shed 0 bases, and the junction held 0 bases outside the gene matches. The length of the CDR3 is 15 residues. The germline CDR1 and CDR2 sequences are MDHEN and SYDVKM. As DNA, the CDR3 is TGTGCCAGCAGTTTTAGCGGGAGCTCCTACAATGAGCAGTTCTTC. The encoded protein is CASSFSGSSYNEQFF.